This record concerns one T cell receptor beta chain sequence. Its antigen is as yet unknown. The source of the sample is a study of OX40 agonist ivuxolimab in advanced cancers. Study at large: The drug used for patients, ivuxolimab, was an agonistic anti-OX40 (CD134) antibody. It was permissible to have had prior anti-PD-1, anti-PD-L1 or anti-CTLA-4 therapy, and 40% had some.

Study-level points and caveats: Clonal expansion by week 6 occurred in CD4+ and CD8+ blood T cells (at 0.1 to 3.0 mg/kg).

Generated by immunoSEQ multiplex PCR, the TCRdb table keeps only in-frame clones and is missing some. The sample consists of 46,000 or so clones, 70% to 90% of them appearing once. The source is an adult with an advanced solid tumor such as melanoma, head and neck, liver or kidney cancer. Sequences were derived from CD4+ or CD8+ T cells sorted from blood, sampled in a trial of the OX40 agonist ivuxolimab.

CDR3 in amino acids: CASSPPGGLAGDINTGELFF. The CDR3 region has the DNA TGTGCCAGCAGCCCTCCAGGGGGGCTAGCGGGGGATATTAACACCGGGGAGCTGTTTTTT. J is TRBJ2-2 and V is TRBV7-3, with 10 bases identical to TRBD2. The germline CDR1 and CDR2 sequences are SGHTA and FQGTGA. The CDR3 has 20 amino acids. J gave up 2 bases and V 5 bases, and 17 bases lay outside the gene matches.